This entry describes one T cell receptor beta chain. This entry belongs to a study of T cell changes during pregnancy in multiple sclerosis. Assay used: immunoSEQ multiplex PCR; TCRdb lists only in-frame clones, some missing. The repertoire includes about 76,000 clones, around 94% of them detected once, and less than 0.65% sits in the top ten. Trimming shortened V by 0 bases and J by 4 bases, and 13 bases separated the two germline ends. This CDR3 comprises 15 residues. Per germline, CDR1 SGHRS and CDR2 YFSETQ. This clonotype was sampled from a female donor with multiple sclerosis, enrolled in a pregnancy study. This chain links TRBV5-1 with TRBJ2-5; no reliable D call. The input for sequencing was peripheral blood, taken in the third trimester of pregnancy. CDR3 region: CASSLEFGPRETQYF. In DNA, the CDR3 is TGCGCCAGCAGCTTGGAATTCGGTCCACGAGAGACCCAGTACTTC. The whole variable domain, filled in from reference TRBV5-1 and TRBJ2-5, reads KAGVTQTPRYLIKTRGQQVTLSCSPISGHRSVSWYQQTPGQGLQFLFEYFSETQRNKGNFPGRFSGRQFSNSRSEMNVSTLELGDSALYLCASSLEFGPRETQYFGPGTRLLVL.